This TCR beta chain is from a study of molecular identifiers for immune sequencing clone quantification. For naive CD8 T cells, sorting used the CD8+CD4-CCR7+CD45RA+ phenotype. This clonotype turned up a few times. Its antigen is undetermined. This may arise from a read error, as a much more abundant clone is one base away. Study-wide results and limits: Underestimation of highly expanded clone sizes could arise where identical TCR molecules share a barcode.

The bulk TCR libraries were made with methods described before and with listed TCR primers. TCRdb processed the PCR reads anew with MiXCR; each CDR3 protein has one entry. Among hundreds of thousands of distinct CDR3 sequences listed, just under 20% were seen once. Germline-derived CDR1 and CDR2 are LNHNV and YYDKDF (reference sequence). V was pared by 2 bases and J by 4 bases, with 8 bases of the junction left unmatched. This CDR3 region has 17 residues. This TCR came from a human donor in good health. Some libraries in this study had Jurkat cell RNA spiked in. The chain recombines TRBV15 with TRBJ2-3; 11 bases are a match to TRBD2. The sequencing sample was made of naive CD8+ T cells from blood, with Jurkat cell RNA spiked in. Subset defined: FACS-sorted CD8+CD4-CCR7+CD45RA+ naive T cells. The CDR3 nucleotides read TGTGCCACCAGCAGAAATGTAACTAGCGGGAGTGCAGATACGCAGTATTTT. Protein sequence: CATSRNVTSGSADTQYF.